The following is a T cell receptor (beta chain) sequence with its context. Its target is not known. Looked up from germline, CDR1 is LNHDA and CDR2 is SQIVND (reference sequence). With 9 bases removed from V and 0 bases from J, the gap between germline ends came to 15 bases. The CDR3 spans 15 residues. This record belongs to a study of cytomegalovirus exposure and HLA in healthy donors. Findings and limits, study-wide: For TCR beta chains, V- and J-gene trimming was later linked to a missense DCLRE1C variant. Per published accounts, TCR beta sequences correctly predicted the HLA-A and HLA-B alleles of most subjects.

PCR used 60 Vbeta primers and 13 Jbeta primers. Data came from immunoSEQ multiplex PCR; TCRdb stores just in-frame clones and leaves some out. The sample has under 200,000 clones, around 83% seen once. Donors counted as nominally healthy when sampled, yet unrecorded immune exposures were likely. Material for sequencing was PBMCs. This sequence was found in a man aged 50-60 years in good health and CMV-seropositive. This chain links TRBV19 with TRBJ1-3; unclear D gene. The DNA of the CDR3 is TGTGCCAGCACCGACTCGAGCAGCTCTGGAAACACCATATATTTT. Its translation is CASTDSSSSGNTIYF.